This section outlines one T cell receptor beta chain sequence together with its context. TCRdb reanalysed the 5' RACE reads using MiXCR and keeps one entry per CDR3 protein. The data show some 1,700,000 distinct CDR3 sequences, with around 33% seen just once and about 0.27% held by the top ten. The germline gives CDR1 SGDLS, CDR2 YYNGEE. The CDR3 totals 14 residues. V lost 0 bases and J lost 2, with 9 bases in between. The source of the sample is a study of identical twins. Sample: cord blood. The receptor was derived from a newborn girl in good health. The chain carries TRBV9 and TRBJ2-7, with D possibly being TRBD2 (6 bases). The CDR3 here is CASSVDPGAYEQYF. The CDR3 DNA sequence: TGTGCCAGCAGCGTAGATCCGGGAGCCTACGAGCAGTACTTC.